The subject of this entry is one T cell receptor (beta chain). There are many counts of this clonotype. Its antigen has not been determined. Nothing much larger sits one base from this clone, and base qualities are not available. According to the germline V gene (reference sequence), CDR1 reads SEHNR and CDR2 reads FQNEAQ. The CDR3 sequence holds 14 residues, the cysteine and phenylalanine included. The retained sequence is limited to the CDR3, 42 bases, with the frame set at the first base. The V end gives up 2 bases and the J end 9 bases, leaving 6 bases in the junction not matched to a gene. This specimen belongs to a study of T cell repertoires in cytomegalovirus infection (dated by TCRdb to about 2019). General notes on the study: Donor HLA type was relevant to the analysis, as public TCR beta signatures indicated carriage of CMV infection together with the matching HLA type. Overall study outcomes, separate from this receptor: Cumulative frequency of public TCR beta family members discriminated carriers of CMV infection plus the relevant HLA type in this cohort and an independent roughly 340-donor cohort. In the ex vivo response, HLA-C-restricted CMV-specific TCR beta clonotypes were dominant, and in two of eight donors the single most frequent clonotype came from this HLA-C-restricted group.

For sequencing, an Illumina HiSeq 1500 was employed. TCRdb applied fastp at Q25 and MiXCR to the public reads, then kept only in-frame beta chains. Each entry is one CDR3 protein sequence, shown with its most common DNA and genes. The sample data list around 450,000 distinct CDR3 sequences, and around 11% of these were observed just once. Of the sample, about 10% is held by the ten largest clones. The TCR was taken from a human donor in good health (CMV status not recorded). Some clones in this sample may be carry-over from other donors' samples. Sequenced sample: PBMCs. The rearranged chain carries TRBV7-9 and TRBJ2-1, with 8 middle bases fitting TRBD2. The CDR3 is CASSLLAGLGEQFF. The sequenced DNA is TGTGCCAGCAGCTTACTAGCGGGCCTGGGTGAGCAGTTCTTC.